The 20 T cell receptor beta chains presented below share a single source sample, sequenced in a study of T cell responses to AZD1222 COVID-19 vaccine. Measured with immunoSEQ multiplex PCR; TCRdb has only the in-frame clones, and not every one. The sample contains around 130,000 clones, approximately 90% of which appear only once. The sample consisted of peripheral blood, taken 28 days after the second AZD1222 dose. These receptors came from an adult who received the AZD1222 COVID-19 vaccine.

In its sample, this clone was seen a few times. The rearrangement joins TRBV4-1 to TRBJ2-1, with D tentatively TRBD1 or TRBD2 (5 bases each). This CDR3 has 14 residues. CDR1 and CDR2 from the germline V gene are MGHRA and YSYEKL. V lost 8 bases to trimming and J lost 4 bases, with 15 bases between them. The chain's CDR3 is CASRLPGPYNEQFF. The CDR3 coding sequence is TGCGCCAGCCGGCTCCCGGGACCTTACAATGAGCAGTTCTTC.

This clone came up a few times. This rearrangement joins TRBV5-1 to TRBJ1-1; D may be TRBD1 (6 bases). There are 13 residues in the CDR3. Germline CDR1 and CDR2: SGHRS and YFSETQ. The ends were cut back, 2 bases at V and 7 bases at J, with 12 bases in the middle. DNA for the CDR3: TGCGCCAGCAGCTTATCAGGGGAGGTTGAAGCTTTCTTT. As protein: CASSLSGEVEAFF.

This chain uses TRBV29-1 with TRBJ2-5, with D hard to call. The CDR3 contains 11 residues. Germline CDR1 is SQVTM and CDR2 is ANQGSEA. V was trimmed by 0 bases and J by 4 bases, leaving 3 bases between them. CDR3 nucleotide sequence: TGCAGCGTTGAAGAGGGAGAGACCCAGTACTTC. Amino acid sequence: CSVEEGETQYF.

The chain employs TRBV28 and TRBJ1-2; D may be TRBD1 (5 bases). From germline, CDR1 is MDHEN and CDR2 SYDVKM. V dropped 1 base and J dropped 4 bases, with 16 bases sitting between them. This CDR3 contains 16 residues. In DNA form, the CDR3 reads TGTGCCAGCAGTTTATCGCAGGGCTCGGGGGGCTATGGCTACACCTTC. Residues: CASSLSQGSGGYGYTF.

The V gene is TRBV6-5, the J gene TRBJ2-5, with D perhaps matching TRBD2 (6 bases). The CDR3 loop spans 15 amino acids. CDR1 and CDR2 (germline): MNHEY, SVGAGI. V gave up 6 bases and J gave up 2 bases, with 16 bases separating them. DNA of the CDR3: TGTGCCAGCAGCCCCATGGGGGGAAAACAAGAGACCCAGTACTTC. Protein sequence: CASSPMGGKQETQYF.

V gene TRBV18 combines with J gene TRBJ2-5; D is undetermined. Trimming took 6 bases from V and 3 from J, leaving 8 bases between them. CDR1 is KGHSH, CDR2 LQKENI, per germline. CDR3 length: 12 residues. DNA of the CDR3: TGTGCCAGCTCGAGACTGGAAGAGACCCAGTACTTC. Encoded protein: CASSRLEETQYF.

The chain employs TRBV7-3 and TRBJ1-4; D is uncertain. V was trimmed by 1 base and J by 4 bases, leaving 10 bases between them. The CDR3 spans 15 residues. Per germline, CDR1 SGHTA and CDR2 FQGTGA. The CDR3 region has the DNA TGTGCCAGCAGCTTAATGGCAGCAGATAATGAAAAACTGTTTTTT. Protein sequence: CASSLMAADNEKLFF.

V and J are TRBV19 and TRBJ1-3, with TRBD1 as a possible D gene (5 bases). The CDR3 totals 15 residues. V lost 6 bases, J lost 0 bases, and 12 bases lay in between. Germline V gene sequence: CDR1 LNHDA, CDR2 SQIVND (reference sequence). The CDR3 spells CASSKQESSGNTIYF. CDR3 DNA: TGTGCCAGTAGCAAACAGGAGAGCTCTGGAAACACCATATATTTT.

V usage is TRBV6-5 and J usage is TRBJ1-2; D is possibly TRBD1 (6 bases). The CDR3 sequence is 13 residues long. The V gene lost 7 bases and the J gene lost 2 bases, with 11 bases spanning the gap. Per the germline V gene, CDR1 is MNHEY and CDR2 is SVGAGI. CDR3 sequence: CASTGVKNYGYTF. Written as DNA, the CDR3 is TGTGCCAGCACAGGGGTTAAAAACTATGGCTACACCTTC.

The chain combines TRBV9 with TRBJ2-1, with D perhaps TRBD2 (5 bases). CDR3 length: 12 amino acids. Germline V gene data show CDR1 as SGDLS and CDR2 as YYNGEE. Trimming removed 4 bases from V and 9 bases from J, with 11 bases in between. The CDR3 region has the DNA TGTGCCAGCAGCCTACTAGTAGGTGAGCAGTTCTTC. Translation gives CASSLLVGEQFF.

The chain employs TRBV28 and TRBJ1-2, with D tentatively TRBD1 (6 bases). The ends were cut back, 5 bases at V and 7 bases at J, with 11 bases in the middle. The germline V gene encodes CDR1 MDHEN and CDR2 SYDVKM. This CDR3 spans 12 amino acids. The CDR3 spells CASSRGAGGYTF. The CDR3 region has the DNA TGTGCCAGCAGTCGGGGGGCTGGTGGCTACACCTTC.

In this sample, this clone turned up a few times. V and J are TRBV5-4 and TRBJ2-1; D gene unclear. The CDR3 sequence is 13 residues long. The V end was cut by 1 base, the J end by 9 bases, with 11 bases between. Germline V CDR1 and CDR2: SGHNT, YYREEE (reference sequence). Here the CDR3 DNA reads TGTGCCAGCAGCTTGAGGGCTGAAGGTGAGCAGTTCTTC. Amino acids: CASSLRAEGEQFF.

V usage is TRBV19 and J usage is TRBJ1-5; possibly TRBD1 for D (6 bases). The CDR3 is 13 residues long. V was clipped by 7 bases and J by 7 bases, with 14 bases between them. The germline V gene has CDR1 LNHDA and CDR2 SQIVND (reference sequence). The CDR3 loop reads CASTVRGDQPQHF. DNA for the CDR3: TGTGCCAGTACGGTCAGGGGTGACCAGCCCCAGCATTTT.

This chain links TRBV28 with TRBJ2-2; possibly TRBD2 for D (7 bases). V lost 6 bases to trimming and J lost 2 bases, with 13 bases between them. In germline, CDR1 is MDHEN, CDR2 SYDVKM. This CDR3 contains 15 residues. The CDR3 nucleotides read TGTGCCAGCAGCCGAGGGGGGGATAACACCGGGGAGCTGTTTTTT. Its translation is CASSRGGDNTGELFF.

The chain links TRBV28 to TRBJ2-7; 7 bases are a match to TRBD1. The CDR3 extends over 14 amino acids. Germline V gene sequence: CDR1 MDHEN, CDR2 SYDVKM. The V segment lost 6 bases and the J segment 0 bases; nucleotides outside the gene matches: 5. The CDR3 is CASRRGQDSYEQYF. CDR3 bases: TGTGCCAGCAGGAGGGGGCAGGACTCCTACGAGCAGTACTTC.

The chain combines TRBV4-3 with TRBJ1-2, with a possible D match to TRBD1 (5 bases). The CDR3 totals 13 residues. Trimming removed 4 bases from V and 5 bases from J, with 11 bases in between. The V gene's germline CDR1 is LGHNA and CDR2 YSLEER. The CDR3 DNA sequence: TGCGCCAGCAGCCTCACCGGGGCATATGGCTACACCTTC. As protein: CASSLTGAYGYTF.

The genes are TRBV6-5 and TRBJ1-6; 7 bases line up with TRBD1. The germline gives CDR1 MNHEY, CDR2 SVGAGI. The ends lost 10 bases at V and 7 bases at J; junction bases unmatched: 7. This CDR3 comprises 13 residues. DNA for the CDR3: TGTGCCACCAGGGACAGAACAAATTCACCCCTCCACTTT. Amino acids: CATRDRTNSPLHF.

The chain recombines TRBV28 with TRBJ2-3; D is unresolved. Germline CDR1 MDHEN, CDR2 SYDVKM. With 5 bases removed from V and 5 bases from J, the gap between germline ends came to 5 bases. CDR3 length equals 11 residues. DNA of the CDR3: TGTGCCAGCAGTGAGCAAGATACGCAGTATTTT. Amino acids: CASSEQDTQYF.

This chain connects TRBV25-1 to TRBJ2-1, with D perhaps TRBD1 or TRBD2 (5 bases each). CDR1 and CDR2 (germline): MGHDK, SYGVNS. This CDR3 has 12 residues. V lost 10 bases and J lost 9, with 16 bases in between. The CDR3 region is CATNAGTGEQFF. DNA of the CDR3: TGTGCCACCAACGCAGGGACGGGTGAGCAGTTCTTC.

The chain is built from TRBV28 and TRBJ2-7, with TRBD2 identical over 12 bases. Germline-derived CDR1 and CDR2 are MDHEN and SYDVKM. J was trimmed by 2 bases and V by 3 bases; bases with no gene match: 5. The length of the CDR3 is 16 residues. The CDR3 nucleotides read TGTGCCAGCAGTTTGGCGCTAGCGGGAGGGGCCTACGAGCAGTACTTC. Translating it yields CASSLALAGGAYEQYF. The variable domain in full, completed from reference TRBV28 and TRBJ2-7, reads DVKVTQSSRYLVKRTGEKVFLECVQDMDHENMFWYRQDPGLGLRLIYFSYDVKMKEKGDIPEGYSVSREKKERFSLILESASTNQTSMYLCASSLALAGGAYEQYFGPGTRLTVT.